What follows are 21 T cell receptor beta chains derived from one specimen sequenced in a study of cytomegalovirus exposure and HLA in healthy donors. The PCR contained 60 Vbeta and 13 Jbeta primers. Sequencing was performed with immunoSEQ multiplex PCR; in TCRdb, only in-frame clones are kept and a portion is missing. The sample includes some 150,000 clones, about 72% seen only once; the top ten take more than 4%. Sequencing was performed on PBMCs. These receptors were collected from a man aged 60-69 years in good health and CMV-seronegative.

The chain couples TRBV7-9 to TRBJ2-1, with TRBD2 matching 7 bases. This CDR3 is 15 amino acids long. The germline V gene encodes CDR1 SEHNR and CDR2 FQNEAQ (reference sequence). Trimming took 3 bases from V and 8 from J; bases not matched to a gene: 10. In nucleotides, the CDR3 is TGTGCCAGCAGCTTGGTTGTACGGGAGGTCGATGAGCAGTTCTTC. It translates to CASSLVVREVDEQFF.

The chain carries TRBV19 and TRBJ1-2; D gene uncertain. The CDR3 runs to 14 residues. The V gene lost 7 bases and the J gene lost 2 bases, with 14 bases spanning the gap. Germline assignment: CDR1 LNHDA and CDR2 SQIVND (reference sequence). The DNA for the CDR3 is TGTGCCAGTATGAGGGAGGATTCGAACTATGGCTACACCTTC. Encoded protein: CASMREDSNYGYTF.

The chain combines TRBV6-1 with TRBJ2-3, with TRBD1 identical over 9 bases. Germline V CDR1 and CDR2: MNHNS, SASEGT. Losses at the gene ends were 4 bases for V and 3 bases for J; bases not matched to a gene: 8. The CDR3 extends over 16 amino acids. In DNA, the CDR3 is TGTGCCAGCAGTGGACCGGGACAGGGTCGGACAGATACGCAGTATTTT. The encoded protein is CASSGPGQGRTDTQYF.

DNA for the CDR3: TGTGCCAGCAATTCCCCTAGGGACAATCAAGAGACCCAGTACTTC. Protein product: CASNSPRDNQETQYF. The genes are TRBV6-6 and TRBJ2-5; possible D gene TRBD1, 6 bases. V shed 7 bases and J shed 2 bases, with 17 bases lying between them. CDR1 is MNHNY, CDR2 SVGAGI, per germline (reference sequence). This CDR3 is 15 amino acids long.

This clone occurred a few times. DNA of the CDR3: TGTGCCAGTACCATATTGGCAGGCTCTGGAAACACCATATATTTT. Amino acids: CASTILAGSGNTIYF. V usage is TRBV19 and J usage is TRBJ1-3; D not resolved. The CDR3 sequence is 15 residues long. Trimming took off 7 bases at V and 0 bases at J, with 13 bases between the two ends. Germline V lookup: CDR1 LNHDA, CDR2 SQIVND (reference sequence).

V usage is TRBV7-8 and J usage is TRBJ1-2; possible D gene TRBD1, 5 bases. The CDR3 covers 14 residues. Germline V gene data show CDR1 as SGHVS and CDR2 as FQNEAQ. V gave up 3 bases and J gave up 4 bases, with 12 bases separating them. The CDR3 sequence is CASSFPDSSYGYTF. In nucleotides, the CDR3 is TGTGCCAGCAGCTTCCCCGACAGTAGCTATGGCTACACCTTC.

The chain carries TRBV6-5 and TRBJ2-1, with D tentatively TRBD1 (5 bases). Germline V gene lookup returns CDR1 MNHEY and CDR2 SVGAGI. This CDR3 comprises 16 residues. Trimming stripped 2 bases from V and 5 bases from J, with 16 bases between. CDR3 residues: CASSYPKGVGDNEQFF. In DNA, the CDR3 is TGTGCCAGCAGTTACCCGAAAGGGGTAGGTGACAATGAGCAGTTCTTC.

V gene TRBV5-1 combines with J gene TRBJ2-5; 8 nucleotides agree with TRBD2. The closer fit of TRBJ2-7 to the DNA end suggests the J call may be wrong. The germline V gene encodes CDR1 SGHRS and CDR2 YFSETQ. The CDR3 extends over 15 amino acids. The CDR3 bases are TGCGCCAGCAGCGTGTCCGGGACTAGAAACTACGAGCAGTACTTC. It yields the protein CASSVSGTRNYEQYF.

This clone was seen only once. The genes are TRBV6-6 and TRBJ2-2, with 7 bases lining up with TRBD2. CDR3 length equals 16 residues. Trimming cost V 2 bases and J 3 bases; bases outside gene matches: 6. Germline values: CDR1 MNHNY, CDR2 SVGAGI (reference sequence). The CDR3 sequence: CASSYLGREDTGELFF. CDR3 nucleotides: TGTGCCAGCAGTTACCTGGGGAGGGAGGACACCGGGGAGCTGTTTTTT.

In its sample, this clone was seen a few times. V is TRBV10-2 and J is TRBJ1-1, with TRBD1 as a possible D gene (6 bases). V was pared by 11 bases and J by 7 bases, with 20 bases between. This CDR3 region has 13 residues. Germline V lookup: CDR1 WSHSY, CDR2 SAAADI. The chain's CDR3 is CASAQGYRDEAFF. The CDR3 DNA reads as TGCGCCTCGGCTCAGGGGTACAGGGATGAAGCTTTCTTT.

The V gene is TRBV19, the J gene TRBJ1-5; no clear D gene. V lost 6 bases and J lost 8, with 23 bases in between. Germline V lookup: CDR1 LNHDA, CDR2 SQIVND (reference sequence). This CDR3 comprises 16 residues. CDR3 coding DNA: TGTGCCAGTAGCTTTCGCCCCCTGGCGGGGAAGGAGCCCCAGCATTTT. Amino acids: CASSFRPLAGKEPQHF.

This clone was recorded only once. The chain uses TRBV6-5 and TRBJ2-3; no clear D. CDR1 is MNHEY and CDR2 is SVGAGI in the germline V gene. Trimming stripped 6 bases from V and 3 bases from J, with 7 bases between. The CDR3 is 12 residues long. CDR3 in DNA: TGTGCCAGCAGGTCCCCAACAGATACGCAGTATTTT. Protein product: CASRSPTDTQYF.

The chain uses TRBV7-9 and TRBJ2-3; 9 bases match TRBD2. The CDR3 has 15 residues. Germline-derived CDR1 and CDR2 are SEHNR and FQNEAQ (reference sequence). V lost 5 bases, J lost 4 bases, and 7 bases stayed unmatched. The CDR3 DNA reads TGTGCCAGCAGCCTGGTAGCGGGAGCGGCAGATACGCAGTATTTT. Encoded protein: CASSLVAGAADTQYF. Based on the CDR3 plus reference TRBV7-9 and TRBJ2-3, the full variable domain is DTGVSQNPRHKITKRGQNVTFRCDPISEHNRLYWYRQTLGQGPEFLTYFQNEAQLEKSRLLSDRFSAERPKGSFSTLEIQRTEQGDSAMYLCASSLVAGAADTQYFGPGTRLTVL.

The chain links TRBV30 to TRBJ1-1; maybe TRBD1 (5 bases). Germline CDR1 is GTSNPN and CDR2 is SVGIG (reference sequence). The V and J ends lost 1 base and 1 base respectively, with 7 bases between them. This CDR3 is 13 amino acids long. CDR3 sequence reads: CAWSEGSNTEAFF. The CDR3, as DNA: TGTGCCTGGAGTGAGGGGTCGAACACTGAAGCTTTCTTT.

The table lists this clone with a count of one. V usage is TRBV28 and J usage is TRBJ1-1; D call uncertain. CDR3 size: 12 residues. Per the germline V gene, CDR1 is MDHEN and CDR2 is SYDVKM. Trimming shortened V by 5 bases and J by 8 bases, and 12 bases separated the two germline ends. The DNA for the CDR3 is TGTGCCAGCAGTGAGACACGGGAGGAAGCTTTCTTT. It encodes CASSETREEAFF. Full variable domain (outside the CDR3, taken from reference TRBV28 and TRBJ1-1): DVKVTQSSRYLVKRTGEKVFLECVQDMDHENMFWYRQDPGLGLRLIYFSYDVKMKEKGDIPEGYSVSREKKERFSLILESASTNQTSMYLCASSETREEAFFGQGTRLTVV.

The chain recombines TRBV19 with TRBJ1-5; D perhaps matches TRBD1 (5 bases). The CDR3 contains 13 residues. Trimming took 5 bases from V and 4 from J, leaving 9 bases between them. Germline values: CDR1 LNHDA, CDR2 SQIVND (reference sequence). CDR3 in amino acids: CASSGRGNQPQHF. In DNA form, the CDR3 reads TGTGCCAGTAGTGGGCGGGGGAATCAGCCCCAGCATTTT.

This clone was found a few times. The rearrangement uses TRBV15 and TRBJ2-7; tentatively, D is TRBD2 (5 bases). This CDR3 comprises 15 residues. Trimming removed 1 base at V and 7 bases at J, with 17 bases between. The germline CDR1 and CDR2 sequences are LNHNV and YYDKDF (reference sequence). This CDR3 is CATSRGAAGGEEQYF. The DNA for the CDR3 is TGTGCCACCAGCAGAGGTGCGGCGGGTGGAGAGGAGCAGTACTTC.

This chain uses TRBV4-1 with TRBJ2-1, with D hard to call. This CDR3 comprises 14 residues. The germline CDR1 and CDR2 sequences are MGHRA and YSYEKL. V was pared by 1 base and J by 1 base, with 5 bases between. CDR3 region: CASSQATSYNEQFF. The CDR3 DNA reads TGCGCCAGCAGCCAAGCGACTTCCTACAATGAGCAGTTCTTC.

The chain has TRBV10-2 and TRBJ2-2; 7 bases fit TRBD2. V lost 6 bases, J lost 6 bases, and 4 bases stayed unmatched. The CDR3 consists of 13 residues. CDR1 is WSHSY and CDR2 is SAAADI in the germline V gene. The CDR3: CASSLAASGELFF. The DNA of the CDR3 is TGCGCCAGCAGCCTAGCGGCCTCCGGGGAGCTGTTTTTT.

The J gene is TRBJ1-2, the V gene TRBV10-3; TRBD1 might be the D (6 bases). The germline V and J ends were trimmed by 0 bases and 4 bases, with 12 bases remaining between them. Germline CDR1 reads ENHRY; CDR2 reads SYGVKD. This CDR3 comprises 15 residues. The CDR3 region has the DNA TGTGCCATCAGTGAGTCTCGGACAGAGGTCTATGGCTACACCTTC. It specifies CAISESRTEVYGYTF.

J is TRBJ2-3 and V is TRBV25-1; TRBD2 agrees at 13 bases. Germline V gives CDR1 MGHDK, CDR2 SYGVNS. V dropped 4 bases and J dropped 7; count of bases not matched to a gene: 14. This CDR3 spans 18 amino acids. For the CDR3, the DNA is TGTGCCAGCAGTGTCGGACTAGCGGGAGAAACCTTCTTGAATACGCAGTATTTT. Translated, it gives CASSVGLAGETFLNTQYF.